These 12 T cell receptor beta chains share one sample of origin, sequenced in a study of T cells in Graves' hyperthyroidism and ophthalmopathy. What was amplified from RNA transcripts were TCR beta CDR3 regions. TCR CDR3 underwent first-round RT-PCR with the HTBI primer set. TCRdb called the multiplex PCR reads again in MiXCR, with one record for every CDR3 protein. The sample holds around 620,000 distinct CDR3 sequences, approximately 15% seen once. The sample comprised blood. The receptors stem from a woman under 30 with Graves' ophthalmopathy.

This clonotype was counted many times. CDR3 bases: TGTGCCAGCAGCGGACAGGTTTCGAACACTGAAGCTTTCTTT. Amino acid sequence: CASSGQVSNTEAFF. The rearrangement joins TRBV2 to TRBJ1-1, with 7 bases lining up with TRBD1. The V and J ends lost 6 bases and 1 base, in that order; junction bases with no gene match: 5. The CDR3 totals 14 residues. CDR1 is SNHLY, CDR2 FYNNEI, per germline. The full variable domain, completed using reference TRBV2 and TRBJ1-1, is EPEVTQTPSHQVTQMGQEVILRCVPISNHLYFYWYRQILGQKVEFLVSFYNNEISEKSEIFDDQFSVERPDGSNFTLKIRSTKLEDSAMYFCASSGQVSNTEAFFGQGTRLTVV.

This clonotype was seen only a few times. The chain recombines TRBV7-2 with TRBJ2-3, with 7 bases identical to TRBD2. There are 15 residues in the CDR3. V was pared by 3 bases and J by 3 bases, with 6 bases of the junction left unmatched. Germline CDR1 and CDR2: SGHTA and FQGNSA. CDR3 sequence (DNA): TGTGCCAGCAGCTTCGGCGGGAGTCTAACAGATACGCAGTATTTT. Encoded protein: CASSFGGSLTDTQYF. The full variable domain, its missing parts supplied by reference TRBV7-2 and TRBJ2-3, is GAGVSQSPSNKVTEKGKDVELRCDPISGHTALYWYRQSLGQGLEFLIYFQGNSAPDKSGLPSDRFSAERTGGSVSTLTIQRTQQEDSAVYLCASSFGGSLTDTQYFGPGTRLTVL.

This clonotype showed up many times. The CDR3 sequence: CASARDGGASDEQFF. The CDR3 region has the DNA TGCGCCAGCGCCAGGGACGGGGGAGCCTCGGATGAGCAGTTCTTC. V usage is TRBV5-1 and J usage is TRBJ2-1; possibly TRBD2 for D (6 bases). Germline CDR1 and CDR2: SGHRS and YFSETQ. With 7 bases removed from V and 8 bases from J, the gap between germline ends came to 22 bases. The CDR3 is 15 residues long.

Concerning this clonotype itself: This may be a read error: a much more frequent sequence differs by one nucleotide. The chain joins TRBV28 to TRBJ2-5; D is undetermined. CDR1 is MDHEN, CDR2 SYDVKM, per germline. V was cut by 2 bases and J by 3 bases, with 10 bases left in between. The length of the CDR3 is 14 residues. CDR3 DNA sequence: TGTGCCAGCAGTTTAGGCTGGCAGGAAGAGACCCAGTACTTC. Translation: CASSLGWQEETQYF.

This clonotype showed up many times. The chain links TRBV6-2 or TRBV6-3 to TRBJ2-2, with 9 bases lining up with TRBD1. The CDR3 runs 17 residues. V lost 5 bases, J lost 3 bases, and 10 bases stayed unmatched. Germline CDR1 and CDR2: MNHEY and SVGEGT. The CDR3, as DNA: TGTGCCAGCAGTAAACATCGCCGGACAGGGGACACCGGGGAGCTGTTTTTT. Amino acid sequence: CASSKHRRTGDTGELFF.

This clonotype was detected ten times or more. The chain links TRBV6-5 to TRBJ2-1, with D maybe TRBD1 (5 bases). The CDR3 has 15 residues. The ends were cut back, 0 bases at V and 1 base at J, with 7 bases in the middle. CDR1 MNHEY and CDR2 SVGAGI come from the germline V gene. The CDR3 nucleotides read TGTGCCAGCAGTTACTCAGGGGTATCCTACAATGAGCAGTTCTTC. Translated: CASSYSGVSYNEQFF.

The chain couples TRBV6-1 to TRBJ2-2; 7 bases are shared with TRBD1. With 6 bases clipped from V and 2 bases from J, the junction kept 12 bases outside the gene matches. The CDR3 is made up of 17 amino acids. Germline assignment: CDR1 MNHNS and CDR2 SASEGT. CDR3 nucleotide sequence: TGTGCCAGCAGCCTATGGGTACAGGGGACCAACACCGGGGAGCTGTTTTTT. Its protein is CASSLWVQGTNTGELFF.

This clonotype was observed a few times. The chain combines TRBV12-3 or TRBV12-4 with TRBJ2-1; TRBD2 might be the D (5 bases). This CDR3 region has 14 residues. V lost 3 bases and J lost 2, with 8 bases in between. The CDR3 DNA follows: TGTGCCAGCAGTTTGGGAGCAACCTACAATGAGCAGTTCTTC. Its translation: CASSLGATYNEQFF.

Here the CDR3 DNA reads TGTGCCAGCAGCCCTCGGGACAGGGTTGGCTACACCTTC. It encodes CASSPRDRVGYTF. The chain uses TRBV5-6 and TRBJ1-2, with 9 bases fitting TRBD1. After removal of 4 bases from V and 7 bases from J, the junction contained 5 bases not matched to a gene. CDR1 is SGHDT, CDR2 YYEEEE, per germline. This CDR3 spans 13 amino acids.

Of note for this clonotype: The junction does not match germline at one end; this may be a read error. The J gene is TRBJ2-1, the V gene TRBV7-2, with a weak D call TRBD2 (5 bases). From germline, CDR1 is SGHTA and CDR2 FQGNSA. The CDR3 length is 15 residues. DNA for the CDR3: TGTGCCGGCAGTTTACCGGGGTCCTCCTACAATGAGCAGTTCTTC. Its translation: CAGSLPGSSYNEQFF.

This clonotype was detected only a few times. The chain recombines TRBV25-1 with TRBJ1-3; the D gene is possibly TRBD1 (5 bases). Trimming took 4 bases from V and 2 from J, leaving 12 bases between them. The V gene's germline CDR1 is MGHDK and CDR2 SYGVNS. This CDR3 has 15 amino acids. The CDR3 spells CASSAGPSPGNTIYF. CDR3 sequence (DNA): TGTGCCAGCAGTGCGGGACCCAGTCCTGGAAACACCATATATTTT.

This clonotype was seen only a few times. V usage is TRBV7-6 and J usage is TRBJ2-5; 10 nucleotides align to TRBD2. There are 15 residues in the CDR3. Germline lookup yields CDR1 SGHVS and CDR2 FNYEAQ. Trimming removed 1 base from V and 4 bases from J; junction bases left unmatched: 3. The CDR3 region has the DNA TGTGCCAGCAGCTTAGGCCAGCGGGAGGGAGAGACCCAGTACTTC. This encodes CASSLGQREGETQYF.